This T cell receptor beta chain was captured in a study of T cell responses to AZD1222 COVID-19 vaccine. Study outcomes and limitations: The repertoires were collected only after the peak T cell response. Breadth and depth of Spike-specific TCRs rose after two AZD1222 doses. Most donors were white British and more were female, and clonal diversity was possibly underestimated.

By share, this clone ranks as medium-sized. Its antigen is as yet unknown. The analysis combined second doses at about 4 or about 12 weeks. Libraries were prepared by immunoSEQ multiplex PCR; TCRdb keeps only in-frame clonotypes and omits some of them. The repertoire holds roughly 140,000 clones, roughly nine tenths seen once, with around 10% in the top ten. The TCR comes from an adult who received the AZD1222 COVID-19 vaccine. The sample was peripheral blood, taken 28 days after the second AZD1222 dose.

The CDR3 here is CASSEVGGEYNEQFF. CDR3 sequence (DNA): TGTGCCAGCAGTGAAGTTGGCGGGGAATACAATGAGCAGTTCTTC. V and J are TRBV6-4 and TRBJ2-1, with D possibly being TRBD2 (6 bases). The CDR3 runs to 15 residues. The germline V gene encodes CDR1 MRHNA and CDR2 SNTAGT. Trimming removed 3 bases at V and 4 bases at J, with 13 bases between.